Sequencing of this T cell receptor beta chain was carried out in a study of shared clonotypes between healthy human individuals. Whole-study results and caveats: Clonotypes which were not shared had lower generation probabilities than clonotypes that all four donors shared. A handful of donors shared about 4.5% of their naive CD4 clonotypes. Large sequencing depth failed to make sorted-subset sequencing complete, rarefaction showed.

Trimming removed 1 base at V and 7 bases at J, with 17 bases between. CDR1 and CDR2 from the germline V gene are LGHNA and YSLEER. There are 16 residues in the CDR3. The authors split each subset's genomic DNA evenly across several immunoSEQ plates. Generated by immunoSEQ multiplex PCR, the TCRdb table keeps only in-frame clones and is missing some. The sample contains approximately 980,000 clones, 76% of which appear only once. This clone was seen a few times. Its cognate antigen is unknown. Sequenced sample: memory CD4+ T cells sorted from blood. Noted subset: CD45RA-negative fraction. V is TRBV4-3 and J is TRBJ2-4; possibly TRBD2 for D (6 bases). The clonotype originates from a man younger than 35 in good health. The CDR3 region is CASSQVGGGKGNIQYF. In nucleotides, the CDR3 is TGCGCCAGCAGCCAAGTGGGCGGCGGGAAGGGGAACATTCAGTACTTC.